This T cell receptor beta chain was captured in a study of blood T cell repertoires in COVID-19. Some clones are missing from TCRdb's copy, which holds only in-frame ones; the method was immunoSEQ multiplex PCR. The sample shows fewer than 300,000 clones, about 89% of them seen only once. CDR3 size: 13 residues. Trimming removed 7 bases from V and 5 bases from J, with 17 bases in between. Germline V gives CDR1 GTSNPN, CDR2 SVGIG (reference sequence). This rearrangement joins TRBV30 to TRBJ1-1, with D perhaps matching TRBD1 (5 bases). The sequence derives from a woman aged 40-49 years who had recovered from COVID-19. Material: peripheral blood. Here the CDR3 reads CASNRGGGTEAFF. CDR3 in DNA: TGTGCCTCCAACCGGGGGGGAGGAACTGAAGCTTTCTTT.